This entry is about one T cell receptor (beta chain). Its antigen remains unknown. This sample is part of a study of CD8 T cells in ankylosing spondylitis. This CDR3 is built from 13 residues. With 5 bases clipped from V and 6 bases from J, the junction kept 9 bases outside the gene matches. The V gene's germline CDR1 is GTSNPN and CDR2 SVGIG (reference sequence). Using its own MiXCR run on the 5' RACE reads, TCRdb lists one record per CDR3 protein. The sample includes approximately 46,000 distinct CDR3 sequences, approximately 10% of them seen just once. Whole-study findings and limits: Ankylosing spondylitis blood seemed to carry a telltale TCR beta motif made of under 10 highly homologous variants. Disease-associated clones were reportedly significantly overrepresented in matched ankylosing spondylitis synovial fluid.

The specimen sequenced was blood, either unsorted or a sorted T cell fraction (not recorded which). The V gene is TRBV30, the J gene TRBJ1-1, with TRBD1 matching over 7 bases. The TCR sequence derives from a male donor with ankylosing spondylitis or in good health (not recorded which). The CDR3: CAWGSNRGAEAFF. In DNA, the CDR3 is TGTGCCTGGGGCTCTAACAGGGGTGCTGAAGCTTTCTTT.